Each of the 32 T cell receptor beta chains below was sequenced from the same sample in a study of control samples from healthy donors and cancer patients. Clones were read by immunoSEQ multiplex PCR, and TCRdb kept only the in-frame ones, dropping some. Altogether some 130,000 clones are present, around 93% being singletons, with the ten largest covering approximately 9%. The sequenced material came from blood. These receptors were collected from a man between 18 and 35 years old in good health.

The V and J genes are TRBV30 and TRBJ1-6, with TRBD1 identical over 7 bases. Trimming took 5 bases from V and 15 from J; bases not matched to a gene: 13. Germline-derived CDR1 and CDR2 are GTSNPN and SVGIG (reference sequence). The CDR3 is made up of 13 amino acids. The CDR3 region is CAWHGDSTLVLHF. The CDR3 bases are TGTGCCTGGCATGGGGACAGTACACTAGTCCTCCACTTT.

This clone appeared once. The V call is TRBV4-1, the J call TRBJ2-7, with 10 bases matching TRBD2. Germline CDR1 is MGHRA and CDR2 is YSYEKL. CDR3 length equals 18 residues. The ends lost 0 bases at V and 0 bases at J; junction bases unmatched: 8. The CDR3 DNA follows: TGCGCCAGCAGCCAAGATAGCTTGAGGACTAGCGGCTCCTACGAGCAGTACTTC. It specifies CASSQDSLRTSGSYEQYF.

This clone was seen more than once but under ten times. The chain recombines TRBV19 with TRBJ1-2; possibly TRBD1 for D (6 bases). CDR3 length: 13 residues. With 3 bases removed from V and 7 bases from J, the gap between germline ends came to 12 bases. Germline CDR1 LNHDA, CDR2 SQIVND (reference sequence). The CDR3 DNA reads TGTGCCAGTAGTATCGGGCAGGGGTCTGGCTACACCTTC. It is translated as CASSIGQGSGYTF.

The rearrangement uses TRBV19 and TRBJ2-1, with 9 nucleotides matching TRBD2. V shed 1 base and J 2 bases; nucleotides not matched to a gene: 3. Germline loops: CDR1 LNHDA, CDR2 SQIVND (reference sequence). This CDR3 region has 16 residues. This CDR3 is CASSIVAGEPYNEQFF. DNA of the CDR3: TGTGCCAGTAGTATAGTAGCGGGGGAACCCTACAATGAGCAGTTCTTC.

CDR3: CASSLAGLKTDTQYF. For the CDR3, the DNA is TGTGCCAGCAGCCTCGCCGGCCTTAAAACAGATACGCAGTATTTT. The chain joins TRBV3-1 (or the pseudogene TRBV3-2) to TRBJ2-3, with D uncertain. Germline-derived CDR1 and CDR2 are LGHDT and YNNKEL (reference sequence). This CDR3 has 15 residues. V shed 4 bases and J shed 3 bases, with 14 bases lying between them.

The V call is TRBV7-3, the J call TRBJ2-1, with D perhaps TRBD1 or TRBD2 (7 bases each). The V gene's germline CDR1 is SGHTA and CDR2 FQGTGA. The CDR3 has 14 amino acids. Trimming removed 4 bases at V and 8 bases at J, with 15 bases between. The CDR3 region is CASSWQGGKDEQFF. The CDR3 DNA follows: TGTGCCAGCAGCTGGCAGGGGGGGAAGGATGAGCAGTTCTTC.

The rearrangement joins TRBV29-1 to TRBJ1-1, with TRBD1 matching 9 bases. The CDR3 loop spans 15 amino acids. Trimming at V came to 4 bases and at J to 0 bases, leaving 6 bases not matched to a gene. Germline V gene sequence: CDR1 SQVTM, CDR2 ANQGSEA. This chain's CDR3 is CSVVYRGLVNTEAFF. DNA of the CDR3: TGCAGCGTTGTCTACAGGGGGCTGGTGAACACTGAAGCTTTCTTT.

CDR3 sequence reads: CSASGTGGDIQYF. The CDR3, as DNA: TGCAGCGCATCCGGGACAGGCGGGGACATTCAGTACTTC. The gene calls are TRBV29-1 and TRBJ2-4; 8 nucleotides agree with TRBD1. The CDR3 has 13 residues. Germline-derived CDR1 and CDR2 are SQVTM and ANQGSEA. V was clipped by 7 bases and J by 8 bases; unmatched bases: 10.

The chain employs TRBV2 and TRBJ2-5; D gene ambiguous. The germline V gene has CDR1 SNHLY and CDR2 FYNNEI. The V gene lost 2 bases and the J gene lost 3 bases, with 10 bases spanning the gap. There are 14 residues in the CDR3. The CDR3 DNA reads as TGTGCCAGCAGTGAATGGGCCAGAAAAGAGACCCAGTACTTC. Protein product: CASSEWARKETQYF.

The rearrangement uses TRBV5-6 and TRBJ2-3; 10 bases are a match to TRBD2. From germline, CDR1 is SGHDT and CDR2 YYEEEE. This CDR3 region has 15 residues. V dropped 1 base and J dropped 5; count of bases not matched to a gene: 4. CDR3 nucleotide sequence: TGTGCCAGCAGCTTGATCGGGACTAGCGTAGATACGCAGTATTTT. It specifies CASSLIGTSVDTQYF.

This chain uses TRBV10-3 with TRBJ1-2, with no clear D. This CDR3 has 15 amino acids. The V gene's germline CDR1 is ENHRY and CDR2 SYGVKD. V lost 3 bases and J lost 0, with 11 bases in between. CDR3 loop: CAISDYTYSNYGYTF. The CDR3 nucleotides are TGTGCCATCAGTGATTACACTTATTCTAACTATGGCTACACCTTC.

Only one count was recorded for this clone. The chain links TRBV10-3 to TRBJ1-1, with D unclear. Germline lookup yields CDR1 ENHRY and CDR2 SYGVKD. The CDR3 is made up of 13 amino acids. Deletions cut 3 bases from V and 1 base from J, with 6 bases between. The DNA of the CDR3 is TGTGCCATCAGTGAACCATCGAACACTGAAGCTTTCTTT. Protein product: CAISEPSNTEAFF.

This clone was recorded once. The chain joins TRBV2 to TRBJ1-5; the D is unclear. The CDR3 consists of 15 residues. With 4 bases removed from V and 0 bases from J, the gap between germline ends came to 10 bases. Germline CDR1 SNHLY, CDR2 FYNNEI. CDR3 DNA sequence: TGTGCCAGCAGTGTGGTAGGAATTAGCAATCAGCCCCAGCATTTT. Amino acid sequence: CASSVVGISNQPQHF.

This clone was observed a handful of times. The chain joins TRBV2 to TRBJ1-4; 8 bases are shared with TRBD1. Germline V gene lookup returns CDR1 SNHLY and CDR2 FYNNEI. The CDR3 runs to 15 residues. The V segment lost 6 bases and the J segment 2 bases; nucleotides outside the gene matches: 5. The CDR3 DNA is TGTGCCAGCAGCCGACAGGGGTCGACTAATGAAAAACTGTTTTTT. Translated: CASSRQGSTNEKLFF. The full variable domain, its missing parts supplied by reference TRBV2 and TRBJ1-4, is EPEVTQTPSHQVTQMGQEVILRCVPISNHLYFYWYRQILGQKVEFLVSFYNNEISEKSEIFDDQFSVERPDGSNFTLKIRSTKLEDSAMYFCASSRQGSTNEKLFFGSGTQLSVL.

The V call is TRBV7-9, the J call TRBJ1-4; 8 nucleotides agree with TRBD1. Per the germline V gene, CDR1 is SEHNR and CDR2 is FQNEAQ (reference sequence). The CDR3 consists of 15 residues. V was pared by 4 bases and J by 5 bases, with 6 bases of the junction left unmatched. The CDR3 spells CASSSQGARNEKLFF. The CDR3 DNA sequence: TGTGCCAGCAGCTCTCAGGGGGCGCGGAATGAAAAACTGTTTTTT. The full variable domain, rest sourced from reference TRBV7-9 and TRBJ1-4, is DTGVSQNPRHKITKRGQNVTFRCDPISEHNRLYWYRQTLGQGPEFLTYFQNEAQLEKSRLLSDRFSAERPKGSFSTLEIQRTEQGDSAMYLCASSSQGARNEKLFFGSGTQLSVL.

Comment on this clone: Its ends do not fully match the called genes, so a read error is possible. The DNA for the CDR3 is TGTGCCAGCAGCGAAGAAAGTAACTATGGCTACACCTTC. Encoded protein: CASSEESNYGYTF. The chain recombines TRBV3-1 (or the pseudogene TRBV3-2) with TRBJ1-2; unclear D gene. This CDR3 spans 13 amino acids. CDR1 and CDR2 (germline): LGHDT, YNNKEL (reference sequence).

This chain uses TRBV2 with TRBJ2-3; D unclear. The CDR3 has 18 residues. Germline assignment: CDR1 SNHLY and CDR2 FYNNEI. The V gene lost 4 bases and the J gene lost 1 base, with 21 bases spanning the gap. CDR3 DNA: TGTGCCAGCAGTGGTTTGCCGGTTTCCACTTCCCGCACAGATACGCAGTATTTT. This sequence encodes CASSGLPVSTSRTDTQYF.

This CDR3 is CASSPNRGWGTEAFF. CDR3 sequence (DNA): TGCGCCAGCAGCCCCAACAGGGGCTGGGGCACTGAAGCTTTCTTT. This rearrangement joins TRBV4-1 to TRBJ1-1; 7 positions agree with TRBD1. This CDR3 is 15 amino acids long. The V gene end was trimmed by 4 bases and the J gene end by 4 bases; junction bases not matched to a gene: 9. Germline-derived CDR1 and CDR2 are MGHRA and YSYEKL.

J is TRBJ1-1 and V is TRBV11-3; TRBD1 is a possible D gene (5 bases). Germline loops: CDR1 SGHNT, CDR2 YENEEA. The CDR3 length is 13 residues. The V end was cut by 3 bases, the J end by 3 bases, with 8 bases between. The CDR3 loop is CASSFEGDTEAFF. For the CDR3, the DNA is TGTGCCAGCAGCTTTGAAGGGGACACTGAAGCTTTCTTT. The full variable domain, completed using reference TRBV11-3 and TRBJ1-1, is EAGVVQSPRYKIIEKKQPVAFWCNPISGHNTLYWYLQNLGQGPELLIRYENEEAVDDSQLPKDRFSAERLKGVDSTLKIQPAELGDSAVYLCASSFEGDTEAFFGQGTRLTVV.

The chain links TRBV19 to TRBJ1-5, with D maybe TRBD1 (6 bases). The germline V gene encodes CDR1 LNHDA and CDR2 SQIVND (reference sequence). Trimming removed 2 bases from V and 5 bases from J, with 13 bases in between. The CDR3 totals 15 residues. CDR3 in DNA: TGTGCCAGTAGTATAATTGAACAGGGATATCAGCCCCAGCATTTT. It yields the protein CASSIIEQGYQPQHF.

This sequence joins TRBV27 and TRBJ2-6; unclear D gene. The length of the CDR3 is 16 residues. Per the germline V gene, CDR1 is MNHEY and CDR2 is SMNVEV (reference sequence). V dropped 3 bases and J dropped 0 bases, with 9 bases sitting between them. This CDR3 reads CASSFVRTSGANVLTF. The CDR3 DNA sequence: TGTGCCAGCAGTTTCGTGCGGACCTCTGGGGCCAACGTCCTGACTTTC.

The CDR3 coding sequence is TGCGCCAGCAGCCAGGGGAGGGAGCGGGGGGGCCGGTATGAGCAGTTCTTC. Amino acids: CASSQGRERGGRYEQFF. This chain joins TRBV4-1 and TRBJ2-1; 10 bases map to TRBD2. Trimming took 3 bases from V and 8 from J; bases not matched to a gene: 13. Germline V gene sequence: CDR1 MGHRA, CDR2 YSYEKL. CDR3 length: 17 amino acids.

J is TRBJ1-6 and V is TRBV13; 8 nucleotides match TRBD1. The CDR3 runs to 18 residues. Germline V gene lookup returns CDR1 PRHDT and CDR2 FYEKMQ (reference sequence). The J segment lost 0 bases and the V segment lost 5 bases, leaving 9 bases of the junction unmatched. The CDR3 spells CASSIWTGSISYNSPLHF. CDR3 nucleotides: TGTGCCAGCAGCATATGGACAGGGAGTATCTCCTATAATTCACCCCTCCACTTT.

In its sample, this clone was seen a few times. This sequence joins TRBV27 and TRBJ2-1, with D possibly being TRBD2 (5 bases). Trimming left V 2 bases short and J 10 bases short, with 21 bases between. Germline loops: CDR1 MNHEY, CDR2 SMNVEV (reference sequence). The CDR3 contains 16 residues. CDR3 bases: TGTGCCAGCAGTTTACTTAGGACTGTCGATGATCTCGAGCAGTTCTTC. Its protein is CASSLLRTVDDLEQFF.

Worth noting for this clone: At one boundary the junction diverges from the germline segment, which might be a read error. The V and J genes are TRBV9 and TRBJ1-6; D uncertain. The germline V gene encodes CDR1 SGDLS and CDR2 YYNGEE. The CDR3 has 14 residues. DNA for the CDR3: TGTGCCAGCAGCGGTGATACCTATAGTTCACCCCTCCACTTT. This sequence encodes CASSGDTYSSPLHF.

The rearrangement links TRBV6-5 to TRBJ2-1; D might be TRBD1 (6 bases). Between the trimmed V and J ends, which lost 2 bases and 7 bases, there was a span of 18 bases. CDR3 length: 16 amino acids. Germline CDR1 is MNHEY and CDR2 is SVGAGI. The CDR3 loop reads CASSYGTGSTVNEQFF. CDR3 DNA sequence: TGTGCCAGCAGTTACGGTACAGGGTCCACGGTAAATGAGCAGTTCTTC.

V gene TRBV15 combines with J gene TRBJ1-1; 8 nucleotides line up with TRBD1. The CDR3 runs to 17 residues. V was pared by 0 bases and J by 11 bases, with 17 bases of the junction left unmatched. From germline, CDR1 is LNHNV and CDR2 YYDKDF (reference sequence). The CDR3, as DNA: TGTGCCACCAGCAGAGATTCTGCAGGGGGCTGGGTACTTTTGGCTTTCTTT. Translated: CATSRDSAGGWVLLAFF.

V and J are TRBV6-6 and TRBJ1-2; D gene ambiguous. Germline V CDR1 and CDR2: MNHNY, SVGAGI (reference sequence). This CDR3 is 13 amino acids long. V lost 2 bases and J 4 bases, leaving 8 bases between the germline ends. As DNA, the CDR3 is TGTGCCAGCAGTTACGGGGATTCCTATGGCTACACCTTC. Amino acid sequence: CASSYGDSYGYTF.

As DNA, the CDR3 is TGTGCCACCAGTGATCCCGGTCCGGGGAAGGGGAGGAATGAGCAGTTCTTC. As protein: CATSDPGPGKGRNEQFF. The chain joins TRBV24-1 to TRBJ2-1, with a possible D match to TRBD2 (6 bases). The length of the CDR3 is 17 residues. The germline gives CDR1 KGHDR, CDR2 SFDVKD. The V and J ends lost 3 bases and 7 bases respectively, with 21 bases between them.

CDR3 bases: TGCGCCAGCAGCTTGTTTCTAGCGGGGGGGCGAGATACGCAGTATTTT. This codes for CASSLFLAGGRDTQYF. The chain uses TRBV5-1 and TRBJ2-3; TRBD2 aligns across 12 bases. After removal of 1 base from V and 5 bases from J, the junction contained 5 bases not matched to a gene. The germline V gene encodes CDR1 SGHRS and CDR2 YFSETQ. This CDR3 region has 16 residues.

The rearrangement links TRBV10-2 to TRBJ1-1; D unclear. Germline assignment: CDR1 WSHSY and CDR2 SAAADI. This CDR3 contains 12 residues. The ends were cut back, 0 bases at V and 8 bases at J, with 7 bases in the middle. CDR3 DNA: TGCGCCAGCAGTGAGTCGGTTACAGAAGCTTTCTTT. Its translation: CASSESVTEAFF.

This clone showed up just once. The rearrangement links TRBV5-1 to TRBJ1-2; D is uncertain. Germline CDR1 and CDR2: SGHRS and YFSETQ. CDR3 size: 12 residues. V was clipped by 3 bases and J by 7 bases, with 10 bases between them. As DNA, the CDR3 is TGCGCCAGCAGCTCCGATGCTGGTGGCTACACCTTC. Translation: CASSSDAGGYTF. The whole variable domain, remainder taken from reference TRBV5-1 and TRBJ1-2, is KAGVTQTPRYLIKTRGQQVTLSCSPISGHRSVSWYQQTPGQGLQFLFEYFSETQRNKGNFPGRFSGRQFSNSRSEMNVSTLELGDSALYLCASSSDAGGYTFGSGTRLTVV.